Sequencing of this T cell receptor (beta chain) was carried out in a study of blood T cell repertoires in COVID-19. At the level of the study: Collection of acute and convalescent COVID-19 samples took place in the United States, Italy and Spain. T cells, B-cell-depleted T cells, or PBMCs supplied cDNA or gDNA.

The CDR3 extends over 14 amino acids. V was pared by 1 base and J by 5 bases, with 12 bases between. Per the germline V gene, CDR1 is SGHRS and CDR2 is YFSETQ. Only in-frame clones appear in the TCRdb table, and some are missing; sequencing was by immunoSEQ multiplex PCR. The sample records roughly 55,000 clones, 60% to 80% being singletons. This TCR was sampled from a man aged 60 to 75 with acute or convalescent COVID-19. The source material was peripheral blood. The V call is TRBV5-1, the J call TRBJ2-5; perhaps TRBD1 as D (6 bases). The CDR3 loop is CASSLIGGSETQYF. CDR3 DNA: TGCGCCAGCAGCTTGATAGGGGGTAGCGAGACCCAGTACTTC.